The rows below give T cell receptor beta chains drawn from one sample of a study of T cells in localized non-small cell lung cancer. Measured with immunoSEQ multiplex PCR; TCRdb has only the in-frame clones, and not every one. The table lists around 26,000 clones, approximately 86% of them singletons. Sequencing used peripheral blood, obtained before any cancer treatment. All receptors derive from a female donor older than 55 with stage II squamous cell lung carcinoma. CDR3s leave out the opening cysteine and the closing phenylalanine or tryptophan.

j_gene	v_gene	CDR3aa
TRBJ2-3	TRBV4-1	ASSHPQASSTDTQY
TRBJ2-3	TRBV14	ASSQEGLAVYTDTQY
TRBJ1-3	TRBV30	AWSVSRPSGNTIY
TRBJ1-5	TRBV28	ASTTAGTGRQPQH
TRBJ1-2	TRBV6-1	ASRATGPGGYT
TRBJ2-1	TRBV12-2	ASRLHVPSLNEQF
TRBJ1-3	TRBV12-5	ASGSTGTGNTIY
TRBJ2-3	TRBV28	ASSFTSGSPDTQY
TRBJ1-1	TRBV28	ASSPRTGGMNTEAF
TRBJ2-5	TRBV5-4	ASSSGQGGPPRETQY
TRBJ2-7	TRBV7-2	ASSLGDTATYEQY
TRBJ2-2	TRBV27	ASSLWPSGRAGTGELF
TRBJ1-2	TRBV19	ASSPSGTVNYGYT
TRBJ2-1	TRBV30	AWRIPGQGNYNEQF
TRBJ1-3	TRBV15	ATKARSGSGNTIY
TRBJ1-2	TRBV19	ASNLGQGNYGYT
TRBJ2-6	TRBV19	ASSNGGRIPGANVLT
TRBJ2-1	TRBV5-1	ASSYGTNNEQF
TRBJ1-2	TRBV27	ASSLKGITYGYT
TRBJ2-3	TRBV4-3	ASSQDGYSDTQY
TRBJ2-1	TRBV2	ASSRQGAQNNEQF
TRBJ2-1	TRBV18	ASSVRDRFGANEQF
TRBJ2-5	TRBV5-1	ASSLAASGSSETQY
TRBJ1-1	TRBV7-2	ASSLAYRAMNTEAF
TRBJ2-6	TRBV19	ASSMNSGSGANVLT
TRBJ2-3	TRBV28	ASSQIGSSTDTQY
TRBJ1-4	TRBV6-1	ASSEAHATNEKLF
TRBJ1-4	TRBV6-1	ASSEAGDGEKLF
TRBJ1-4	TRBV6-6	ATQSPIGEKLF
TRBJ2-5	TRBV7-9	ASSRAGISSETQY
TRBJ2-5	TRBV5-1	ASREGGLGQETQY
TRBJ1-3	TRBV7-2	ASSLPGARGNTIY
TRBJ1-6	TRBV7-9	ASSPVVDSPLH
TRBJ1-3	TRBV28	ASSLTGTLAGNTIY
TRBJ2-3	TRBV29-1	SVDDREATDTQY
TRBJ1-5	TRBV10-2	ATGEDQPQH
TRBJ1-1	TRBV19	ASSTGQGGGLAF
TRBJ1-2	TRBV7-9	ASSYGTAHNYGYT
TRBJ2-3	TRBV7-2	ASSFAYSDTQY
TRBJ1-1	TRBV18	ASSPELGNTEAF
TRBJ2-5	TRBV5-5	ASSLDRETQY
TRBJ2-5	TRBV7-2	ASSPPLRAGRWETQY
TRBJ1-5	TRBV7-2	ASSLESRESFSNQPQH
TRBJ1-2	TRBV30	AWSVHPGGSYGYT
TRBJ1-2	TRBV6-6	ASSYRGGGYT
TRBJ1-1	TRBV7-2	ASSPGQGDIAF